This entry concerns a single T cell receptor beta chain. The data stem from a study of blood T cells in healthy people across ages. It was with a sample-barcoded 5' primer and a J-beta primer mix that a second PCR of about 6 to 12 cycles was run. TCRdb re-analysed the 5' RACE reads in MiXCR, keeping a single row per CDR3 protein. The sample has 600,000 to 1,000,000 distinct CDR3 sequences; 58% are singletons. The CDR3 is 16 residues long. The V and J ends lost 1 base and 2 bases respectively, with 15 bases between them. The germline V gene has CDR1 LGHNA and CDR2 YNFKEQ. The specimen sequenced was blood. This TCR came from a man aged 25 to 40 in good health. This chain uses TRBV4-2 with TRBJ2-7; D gene unclear. The CDR3 DNA reads as TGTGCCAGCAGCCAAGCGGCGGTAGGTTCTACCTACGAGCAGTACTTC. This encodes CASSQAAVGSTYEQYF.